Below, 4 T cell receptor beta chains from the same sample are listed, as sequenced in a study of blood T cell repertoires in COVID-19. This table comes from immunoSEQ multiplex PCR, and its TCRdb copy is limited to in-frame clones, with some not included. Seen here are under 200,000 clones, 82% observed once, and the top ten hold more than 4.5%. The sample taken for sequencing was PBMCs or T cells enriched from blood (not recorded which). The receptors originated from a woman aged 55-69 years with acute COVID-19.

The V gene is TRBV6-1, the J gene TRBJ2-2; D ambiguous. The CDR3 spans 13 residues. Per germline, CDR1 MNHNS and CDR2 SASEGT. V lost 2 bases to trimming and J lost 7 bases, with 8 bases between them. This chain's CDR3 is CASSEIEFGELFF. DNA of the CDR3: TGTGCCAGCAGTGAAATAGAGTTCGGGGAGCTGTTTTTT.

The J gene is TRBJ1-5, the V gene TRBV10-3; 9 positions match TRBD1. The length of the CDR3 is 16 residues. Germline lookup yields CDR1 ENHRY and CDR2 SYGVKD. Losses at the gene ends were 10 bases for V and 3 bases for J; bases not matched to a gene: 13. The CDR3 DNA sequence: TGTGCCACCTCAGAACCCGGGACAGGGTTCAATCAGCCCCAGCATTTT. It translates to CATSEPGTGFNQPQHF.

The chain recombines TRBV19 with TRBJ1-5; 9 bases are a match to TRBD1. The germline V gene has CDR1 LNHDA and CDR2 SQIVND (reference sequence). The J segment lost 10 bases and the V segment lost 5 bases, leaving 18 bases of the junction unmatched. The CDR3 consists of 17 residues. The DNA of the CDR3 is TGTGCCAGTAGTTCGGGACAGGGTACCATAGCAATGAAACCCCAGCATTTT. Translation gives CASSSGQGTIAMKPQHF.

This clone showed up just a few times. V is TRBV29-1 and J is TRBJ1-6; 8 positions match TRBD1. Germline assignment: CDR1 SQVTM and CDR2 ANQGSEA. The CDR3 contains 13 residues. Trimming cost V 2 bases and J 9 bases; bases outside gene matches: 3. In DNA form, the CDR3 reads TGCAGCGTTGAACTAGGACAGGGTTCACCCCTCCACTTT. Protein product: CSVELGQGSPLHF.